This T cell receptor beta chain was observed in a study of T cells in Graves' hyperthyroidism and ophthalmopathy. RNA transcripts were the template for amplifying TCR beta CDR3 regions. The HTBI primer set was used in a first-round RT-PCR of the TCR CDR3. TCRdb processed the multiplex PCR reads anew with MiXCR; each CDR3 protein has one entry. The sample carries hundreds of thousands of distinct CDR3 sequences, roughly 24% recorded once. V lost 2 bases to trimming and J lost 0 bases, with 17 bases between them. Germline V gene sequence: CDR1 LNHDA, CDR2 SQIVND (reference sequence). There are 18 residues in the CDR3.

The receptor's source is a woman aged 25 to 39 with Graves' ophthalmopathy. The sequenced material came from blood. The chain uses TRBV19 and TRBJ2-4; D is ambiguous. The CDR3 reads CASSITPPASIAKNIQYF. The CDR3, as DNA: TGTGCCAGTAGTATAACCCCCCCAGCTTCAATAGCCAAAAACATTCAGTACTTC.